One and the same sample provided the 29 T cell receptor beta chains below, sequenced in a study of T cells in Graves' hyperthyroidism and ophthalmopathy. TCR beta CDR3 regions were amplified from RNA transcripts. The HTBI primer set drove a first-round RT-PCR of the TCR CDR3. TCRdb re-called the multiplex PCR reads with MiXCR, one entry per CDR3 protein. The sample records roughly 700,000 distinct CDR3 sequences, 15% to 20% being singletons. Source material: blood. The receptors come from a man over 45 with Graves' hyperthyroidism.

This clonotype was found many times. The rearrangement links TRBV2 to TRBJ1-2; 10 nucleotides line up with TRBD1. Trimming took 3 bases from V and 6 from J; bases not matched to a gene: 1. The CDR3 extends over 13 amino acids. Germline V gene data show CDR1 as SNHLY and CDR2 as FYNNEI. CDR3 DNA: TGTGCCAGCAGTGAGGACAGGGGGGATGGCTACACCTTC. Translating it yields CASSEDRGDGYTF.

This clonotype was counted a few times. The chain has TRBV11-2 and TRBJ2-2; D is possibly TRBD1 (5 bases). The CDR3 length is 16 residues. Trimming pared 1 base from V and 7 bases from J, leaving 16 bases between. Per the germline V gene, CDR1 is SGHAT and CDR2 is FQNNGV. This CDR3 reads CASSLVQGSVIGELFF. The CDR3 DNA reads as TGTGCCAGCAGCTTAGTGCAGGGAAGTGTAATCGGGGAGCTGTTTTTT.

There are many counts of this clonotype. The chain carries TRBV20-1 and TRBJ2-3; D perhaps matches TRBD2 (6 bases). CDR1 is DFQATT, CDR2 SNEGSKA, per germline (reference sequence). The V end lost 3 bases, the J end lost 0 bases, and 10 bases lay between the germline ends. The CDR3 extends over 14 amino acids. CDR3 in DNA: TGCAGTGCTAGGGGGCTAGCGAGCACAGATACGCAGTATTTT. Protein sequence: CSARGLASTDTQYF.

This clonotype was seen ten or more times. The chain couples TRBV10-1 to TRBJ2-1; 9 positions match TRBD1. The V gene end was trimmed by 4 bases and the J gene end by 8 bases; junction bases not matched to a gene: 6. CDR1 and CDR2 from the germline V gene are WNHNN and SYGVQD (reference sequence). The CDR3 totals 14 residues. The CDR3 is CASSAWTGVHEQFF. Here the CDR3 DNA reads TGCGCCAGCAGTGCTTGGACAGGGGTCCATGAGCAGTTCTTC.

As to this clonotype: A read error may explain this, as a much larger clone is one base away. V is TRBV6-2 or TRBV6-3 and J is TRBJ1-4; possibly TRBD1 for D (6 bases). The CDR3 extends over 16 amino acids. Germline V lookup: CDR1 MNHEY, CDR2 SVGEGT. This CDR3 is CVSTDGGHLTNEKLFF. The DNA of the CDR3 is TGTGTCAGCACCGACGGGGGCCATTTAACTAATGAAAAACTGTTTTTT.

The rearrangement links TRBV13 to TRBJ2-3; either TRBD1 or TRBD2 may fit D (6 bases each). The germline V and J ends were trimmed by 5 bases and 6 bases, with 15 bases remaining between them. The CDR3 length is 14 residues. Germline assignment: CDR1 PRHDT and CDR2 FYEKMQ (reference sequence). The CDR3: CASSRTNRADTQYF. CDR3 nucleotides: TGTGCCAGCAGCCGGACTAACAGGGCGGATACGCAGTATTTT.

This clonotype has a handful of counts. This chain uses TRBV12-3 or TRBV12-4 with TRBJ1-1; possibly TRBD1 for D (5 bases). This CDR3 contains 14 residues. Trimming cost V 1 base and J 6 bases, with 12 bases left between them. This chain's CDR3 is CASSLVPGHAEAFF. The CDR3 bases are TGTGCCAGCAGTTTAGTGCCAGGGCACGCTGAAGCTTTCTTT.

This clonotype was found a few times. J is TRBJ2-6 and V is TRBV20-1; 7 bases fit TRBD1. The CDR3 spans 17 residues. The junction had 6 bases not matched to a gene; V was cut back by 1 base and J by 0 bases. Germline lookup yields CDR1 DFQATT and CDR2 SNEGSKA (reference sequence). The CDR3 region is CSARGPGQSSGANVLTF. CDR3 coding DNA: TGCAGTGCTAGAGGGCCGGGACAGAGCTCTGGGGCCAACGTCCTGACTTTC.

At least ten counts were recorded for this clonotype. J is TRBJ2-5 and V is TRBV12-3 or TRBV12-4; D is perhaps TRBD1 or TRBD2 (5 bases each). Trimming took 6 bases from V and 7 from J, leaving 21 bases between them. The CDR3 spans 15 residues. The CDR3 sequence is CASRNTGTGWGTQYF. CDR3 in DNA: TGTGCCAGCAGGAACACCGGGACCGGGTGGGGGACCCAGTACTTC.

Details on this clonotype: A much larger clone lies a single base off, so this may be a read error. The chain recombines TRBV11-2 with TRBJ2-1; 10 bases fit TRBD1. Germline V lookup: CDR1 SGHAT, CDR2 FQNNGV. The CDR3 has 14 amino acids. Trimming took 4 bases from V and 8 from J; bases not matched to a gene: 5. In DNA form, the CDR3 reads TGTGCCAGCAGCTGGGACAGGGGCGCCGATGAGCAGTTCTTC. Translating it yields CASSWDRGADEQFF.

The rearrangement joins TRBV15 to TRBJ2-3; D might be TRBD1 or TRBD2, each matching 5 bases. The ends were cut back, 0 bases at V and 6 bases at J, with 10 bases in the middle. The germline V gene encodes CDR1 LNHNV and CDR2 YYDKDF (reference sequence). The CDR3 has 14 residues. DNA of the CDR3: TGTGCCACCAGCAGAGACAGGGAGTGGGATACGCAGTATTTT. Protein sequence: CATSRDREWDTQYF.

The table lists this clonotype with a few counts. CDR3 sequence: CASSQAGTPTSTDTQYF. The CDR3 coding sequence is TGTGCCAGCAGCCAGGCCGGGACGCCAACTAGCACAGATACGCAGTATTTT. The gene calls are TRBV5-6 and TRBJ2-3; perhaps D is TRBD1 or TRBD2 (5 bases each). The germline CDR1 and CDR2 sequences are SGHDT and YYEEEE. The V gene lost 4 bases and the J gene lost 0 bases, with 18 bases spanning the gap. This CDR3 has 17 amino acids.

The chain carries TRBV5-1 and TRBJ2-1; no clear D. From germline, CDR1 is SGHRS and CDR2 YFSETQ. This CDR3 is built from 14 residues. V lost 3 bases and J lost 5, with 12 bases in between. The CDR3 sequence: CASSSSGSNNEQFF. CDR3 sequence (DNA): TGCGCCAGCAGCTCCTCCGGGTCCAACAATGAGCAGTTCTTC.

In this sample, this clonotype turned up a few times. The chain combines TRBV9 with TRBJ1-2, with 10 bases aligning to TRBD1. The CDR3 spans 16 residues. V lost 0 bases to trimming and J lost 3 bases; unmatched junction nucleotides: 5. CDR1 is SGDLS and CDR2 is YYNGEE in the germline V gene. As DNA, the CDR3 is TGTGCCAGCAGCGTAGCTGGGACAGGGGCCTACTATGGCTACACCTTC. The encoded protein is CASSVAGTGAYYGYTF.

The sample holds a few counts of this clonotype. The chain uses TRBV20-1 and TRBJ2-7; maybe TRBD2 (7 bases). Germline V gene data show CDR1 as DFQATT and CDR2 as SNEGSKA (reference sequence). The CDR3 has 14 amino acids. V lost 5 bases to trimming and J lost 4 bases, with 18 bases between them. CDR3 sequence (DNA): TGCAGTGCTTATTTCGGGGGGCTGAAGTACGAGCAGTACTTC. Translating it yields CSAYFGGLKYEQYF.

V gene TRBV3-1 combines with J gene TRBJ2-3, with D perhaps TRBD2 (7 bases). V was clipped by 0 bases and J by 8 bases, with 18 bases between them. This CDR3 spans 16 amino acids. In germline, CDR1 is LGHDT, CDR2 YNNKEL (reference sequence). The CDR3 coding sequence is TGTGCCAGCAGCCAAGATCTTGGGGGGGCGAAGGGTACGCAGTATTTT. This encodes CASSQDLGGAKGTQYF.

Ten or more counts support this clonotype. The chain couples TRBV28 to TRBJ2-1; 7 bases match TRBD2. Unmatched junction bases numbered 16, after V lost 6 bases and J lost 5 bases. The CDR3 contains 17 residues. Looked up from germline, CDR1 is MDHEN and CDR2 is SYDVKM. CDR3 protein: CASSPSIRGLGDNEQFF. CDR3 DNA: TGTGCCAGCAGCCCTTCCATTCGCGGACTAGGGGACAATGAGCAGTTCTTC.

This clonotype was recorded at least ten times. CDR3 DNA sequence: TGTGCCAGCAGTGAATTCGATCTCAGGGCCACTGAAGCTTTCTTT. This translates into CASSEFDLRATEAFF. This chain connects TRBV25-1 to TRBJ1-1; tentatively, D is TRBD1 (5 bases). Germline CDR1 MGHDK, CDR2 SYGVNS. V lost 1 base, J lost 4 bases, and 13 bases lay in between. The CDR3 loop spans 15 amino acids.

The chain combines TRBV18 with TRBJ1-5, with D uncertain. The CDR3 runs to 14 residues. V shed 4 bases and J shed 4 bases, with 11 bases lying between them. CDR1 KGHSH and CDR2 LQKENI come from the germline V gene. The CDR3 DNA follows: TGTGCCAGCTCACTTGTTGGAGAGAATCAGCCCCAGCATTTT. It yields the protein CASSLVGENQPQHF.

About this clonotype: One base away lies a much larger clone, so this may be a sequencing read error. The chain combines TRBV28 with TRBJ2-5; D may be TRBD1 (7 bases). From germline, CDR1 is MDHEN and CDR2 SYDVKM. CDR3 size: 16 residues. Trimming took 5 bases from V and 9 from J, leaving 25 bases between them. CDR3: CASSIGGEGGQRAQYF. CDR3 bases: TGTGCCAGCAGTATAGGGGGCGAGGGGGGCCAAAGGGCCCAGTACTTC. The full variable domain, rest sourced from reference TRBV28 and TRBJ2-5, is DVKVTQSSRYLVKRTGEKVFLECVQDMDHENMFWYRQDPGLGLRLIYFSYDVKMKEKGDIPEGYSVSREKKERFSLILESASTNQTSMYLCASSIGGEGGQRAQYFGPGTRLLVL.

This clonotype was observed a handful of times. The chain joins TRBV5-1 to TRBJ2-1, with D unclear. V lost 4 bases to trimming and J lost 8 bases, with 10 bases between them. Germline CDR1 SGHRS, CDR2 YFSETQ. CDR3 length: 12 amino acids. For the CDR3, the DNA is TGCGCCAGCAGCCCCCGTAATGATGAGCAGTTCTTC. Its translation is CASSPRNDEQFF.

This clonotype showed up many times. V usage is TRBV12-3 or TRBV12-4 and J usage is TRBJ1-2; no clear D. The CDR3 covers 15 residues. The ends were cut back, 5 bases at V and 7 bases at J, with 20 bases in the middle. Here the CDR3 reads CASSPRTVGGGGYTF. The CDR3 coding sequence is TGTGCCAGCAGTCCCCGGACGGTCGGAGGAGGTGGCTACACCTTC.

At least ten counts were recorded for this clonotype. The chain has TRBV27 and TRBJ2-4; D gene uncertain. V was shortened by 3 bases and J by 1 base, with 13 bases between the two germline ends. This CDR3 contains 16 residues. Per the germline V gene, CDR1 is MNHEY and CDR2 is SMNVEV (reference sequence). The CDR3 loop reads CASSFRLSPAKNIQYF. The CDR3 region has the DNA TGTGCCAGCAGTTTTCGCTTATCGCCTGCCAAAAACATTCAGTACTTC.

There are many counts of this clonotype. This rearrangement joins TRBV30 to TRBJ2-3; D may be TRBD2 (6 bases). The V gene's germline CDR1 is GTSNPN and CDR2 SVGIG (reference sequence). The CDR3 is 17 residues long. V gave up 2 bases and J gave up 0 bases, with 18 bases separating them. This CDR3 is CAWSPIWGEFSTDTQYF. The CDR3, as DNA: TGTGCCTGGAGTCCGATCTGGGGGGAGTTTAGCACAGATACGCAGTATTTT.

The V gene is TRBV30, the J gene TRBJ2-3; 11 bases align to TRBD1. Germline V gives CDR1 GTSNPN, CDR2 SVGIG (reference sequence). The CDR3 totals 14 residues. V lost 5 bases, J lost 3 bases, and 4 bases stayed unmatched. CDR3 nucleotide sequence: TGTGCCTGGGGACAGGGGGCAGGTACAGATACGCAGTATTTT. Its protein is CAWGQGAGTDTQYF.

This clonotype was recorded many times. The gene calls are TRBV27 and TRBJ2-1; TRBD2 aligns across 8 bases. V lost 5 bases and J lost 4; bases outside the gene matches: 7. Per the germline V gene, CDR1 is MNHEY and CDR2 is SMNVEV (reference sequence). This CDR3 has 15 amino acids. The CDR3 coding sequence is TGTGCCAGCAGTCCTCGACTAGCGCGGTACAATGAGCAGTTCTTC. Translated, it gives CASSPRLARYNEQFF.

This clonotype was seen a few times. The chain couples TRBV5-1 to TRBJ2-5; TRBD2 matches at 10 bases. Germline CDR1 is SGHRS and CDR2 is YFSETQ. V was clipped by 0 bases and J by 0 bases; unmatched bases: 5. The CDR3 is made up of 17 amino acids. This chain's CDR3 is CASSLGLAGFYQETQYF. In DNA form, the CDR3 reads TGCGCCAGCAGCTTGGGACTAGCGGGTTTCTACCAAGAGACCCAGTACTTC.

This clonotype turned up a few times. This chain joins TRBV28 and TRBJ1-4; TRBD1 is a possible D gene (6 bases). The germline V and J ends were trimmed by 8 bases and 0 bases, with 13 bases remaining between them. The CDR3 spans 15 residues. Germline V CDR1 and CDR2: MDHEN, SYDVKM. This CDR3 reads CASGGGLSTNEKLFF. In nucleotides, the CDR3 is TGTGCCAGCGGTGGGGGCCTCTCAACTAATGAAAAACTGTTTTTT.

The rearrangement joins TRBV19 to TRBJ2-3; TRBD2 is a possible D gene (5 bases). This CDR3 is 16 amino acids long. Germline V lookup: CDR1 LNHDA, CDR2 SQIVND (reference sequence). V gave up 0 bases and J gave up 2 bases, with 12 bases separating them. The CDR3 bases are TGTGCCAGTAGTATAGATCTAGCCCACACCACAGATACGCAGTATTTT. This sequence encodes CASSIDLAHTTDTQYF.